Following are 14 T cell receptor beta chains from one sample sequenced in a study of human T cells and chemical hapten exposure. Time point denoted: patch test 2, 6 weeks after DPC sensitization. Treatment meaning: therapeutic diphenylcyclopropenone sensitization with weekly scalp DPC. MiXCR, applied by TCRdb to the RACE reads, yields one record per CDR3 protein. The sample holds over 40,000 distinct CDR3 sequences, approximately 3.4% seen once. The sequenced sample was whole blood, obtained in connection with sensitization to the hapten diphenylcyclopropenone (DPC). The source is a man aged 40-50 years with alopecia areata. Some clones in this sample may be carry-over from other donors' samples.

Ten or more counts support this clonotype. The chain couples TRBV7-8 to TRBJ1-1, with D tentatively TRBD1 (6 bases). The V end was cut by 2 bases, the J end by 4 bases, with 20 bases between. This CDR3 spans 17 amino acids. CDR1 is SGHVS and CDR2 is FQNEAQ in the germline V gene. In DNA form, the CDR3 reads TGTGCCAGCAGCTTACCCTTGACGGGGGGCAGGGGCACTGAAGCTTTCTTT. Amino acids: CASSLPLTGGRGTEAFF.

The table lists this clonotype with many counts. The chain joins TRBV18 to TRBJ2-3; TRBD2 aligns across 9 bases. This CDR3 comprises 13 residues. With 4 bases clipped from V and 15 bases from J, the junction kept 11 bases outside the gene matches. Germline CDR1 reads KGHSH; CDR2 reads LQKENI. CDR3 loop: CASSHDSSGNLYF. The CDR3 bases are TGTGCCAGCTCACACGACTCTAGCGGGAACCTCTATTTT. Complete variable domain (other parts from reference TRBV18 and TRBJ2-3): NAGVMQNPRHLVRRRGQEARLRCSPMKGHSHVYWYRQLPEEGLKFMVYLQKENIIDESGMPKERFSAEFPKEGPSILRIQQVVRGDSAAYFCASSHDSSGNLYFGPGTRLTVL.

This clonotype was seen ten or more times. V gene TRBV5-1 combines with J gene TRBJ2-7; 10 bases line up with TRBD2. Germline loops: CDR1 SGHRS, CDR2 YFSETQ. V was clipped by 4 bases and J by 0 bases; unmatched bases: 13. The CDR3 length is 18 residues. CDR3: CASSALGLAVGSSYEQYF. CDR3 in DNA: TGCGCCAGCAGCGCTCTCGGACTAGCGGTGGGGAGCTCCTACGAGCAGTACTTC. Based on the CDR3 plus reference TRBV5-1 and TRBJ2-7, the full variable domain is KAGVTQTPRYLIKTRGQQVTLSCSPISGHRSVSWYQQTPGQGLQFLFEYFSETQRNKGNFPGRFSGRQFSNSRSEMNVSTLELGDSALYLCASSALGLAVGSSYEQYFGPGTRLTVT.

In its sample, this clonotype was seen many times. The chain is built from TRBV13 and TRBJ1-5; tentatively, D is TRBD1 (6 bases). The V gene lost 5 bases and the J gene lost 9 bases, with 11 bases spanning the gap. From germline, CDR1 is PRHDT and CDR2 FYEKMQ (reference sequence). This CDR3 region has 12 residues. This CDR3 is CASSTGFGPQHF. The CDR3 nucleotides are TGTGCCAGCAGCACAGGGTTCGGGCCCCAGCATTTT.

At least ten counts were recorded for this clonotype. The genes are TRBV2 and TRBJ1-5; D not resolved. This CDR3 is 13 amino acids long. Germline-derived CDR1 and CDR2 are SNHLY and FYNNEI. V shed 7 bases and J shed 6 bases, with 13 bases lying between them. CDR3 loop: CASTTLTSQPQHF. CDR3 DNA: TGTGCCAGCACGACCCTGACTTCTCAGCCCCAGCATTTT.

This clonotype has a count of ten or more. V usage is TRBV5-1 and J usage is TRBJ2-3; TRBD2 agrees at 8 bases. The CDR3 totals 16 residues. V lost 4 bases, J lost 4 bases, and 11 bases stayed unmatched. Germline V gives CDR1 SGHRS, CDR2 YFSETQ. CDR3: CASSAWERESADTQYF. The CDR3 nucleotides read TGCGCCAGCAGCGCCTGGGAGCGGGAGAGCGCAGATACGCAGTATTTT.

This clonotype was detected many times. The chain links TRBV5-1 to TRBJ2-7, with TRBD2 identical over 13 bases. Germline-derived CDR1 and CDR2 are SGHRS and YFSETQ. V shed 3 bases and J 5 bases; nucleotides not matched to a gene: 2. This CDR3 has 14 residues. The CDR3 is CASSSGLAGNEQYF. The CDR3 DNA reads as TGCGCCAGCAGCTCGGGACTAGCGGGAAACGAGCAGTACTTC.

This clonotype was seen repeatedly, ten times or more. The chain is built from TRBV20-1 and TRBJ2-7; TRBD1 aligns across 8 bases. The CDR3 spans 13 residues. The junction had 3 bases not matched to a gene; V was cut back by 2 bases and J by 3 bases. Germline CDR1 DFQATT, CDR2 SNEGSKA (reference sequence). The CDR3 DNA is TGCAGTGCTAGATCCGGACAGGGCTACGAGCAGTACTTC. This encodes CSARSGQGYEQYF.

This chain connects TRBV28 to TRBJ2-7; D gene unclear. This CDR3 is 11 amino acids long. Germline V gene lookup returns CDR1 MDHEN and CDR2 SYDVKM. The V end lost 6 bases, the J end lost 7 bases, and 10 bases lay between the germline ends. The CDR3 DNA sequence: TGTGCCAGCAGGTCTCCCCGGGAGCAGTACTTC. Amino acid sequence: CASRSPREQYF.

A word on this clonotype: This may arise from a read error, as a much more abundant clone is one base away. The CDR3 DNA follows: TGTTCCAGCAGCTTAAATCCGGACAGGGAGCAGTTCTTC. This encodes CSSSLNPDREQFF. This chain connects TRBV7-2 to TRBJ2-1; 7 positions match TRBD1. Germline V CDR1 and CDR2: SGHTA, FQGNSA. CDR3 length equals 13 residues.

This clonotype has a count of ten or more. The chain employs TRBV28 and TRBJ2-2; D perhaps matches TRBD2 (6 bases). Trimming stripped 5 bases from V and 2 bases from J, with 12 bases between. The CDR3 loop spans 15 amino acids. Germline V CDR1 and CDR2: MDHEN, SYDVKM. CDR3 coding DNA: TGTGCCAGCAGTGAACCGGGACTCAACACCGGGGAGCTGTTTTTT. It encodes CASSEPGLNTGELFF.

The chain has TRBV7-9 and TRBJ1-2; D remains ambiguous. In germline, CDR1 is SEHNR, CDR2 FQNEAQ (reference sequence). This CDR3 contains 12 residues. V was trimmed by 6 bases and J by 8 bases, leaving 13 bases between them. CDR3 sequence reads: CASSRDRSGYTF. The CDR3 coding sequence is TGTGCCAGCAGTCGCGATCGTTCCGGCTACACCTTC.

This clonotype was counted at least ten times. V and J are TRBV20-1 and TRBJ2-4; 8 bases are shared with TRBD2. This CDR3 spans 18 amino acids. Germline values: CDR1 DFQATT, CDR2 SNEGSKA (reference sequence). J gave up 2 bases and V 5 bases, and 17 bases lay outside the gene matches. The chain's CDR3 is CSAPARGGPLAPKNIQYF. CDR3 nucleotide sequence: TGCAGTGCTCCCGCCCGGGGGGGGCCCCTAGCACCCAAAAACATTCAGTACTTC.

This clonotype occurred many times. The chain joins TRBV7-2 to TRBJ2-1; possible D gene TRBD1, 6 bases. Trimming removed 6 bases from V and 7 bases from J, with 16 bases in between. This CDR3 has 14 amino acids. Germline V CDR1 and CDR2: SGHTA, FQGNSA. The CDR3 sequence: CASRRTVNENEQFF. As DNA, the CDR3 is TGTGCCAGCAGGAGGACAGTTAATGAGAATGAGCAGTTCTTC.